Shown below are 20 T cell receptor beta chains from a single sample sequenced in a study of immune characterization of retroperitoneal liposarcoma. TCRdb recomputed calls from the PCR reads with MiXCR, one row per CDR3 protein. The profile covers 9,500 to 14,000 distinct CDR3 sequences, with approximately 25% appearing a single time and 8.5% to 9.5% taken by the ten largest. Sequencing used tumor tissue. Receptors were obtained from a female donor with retroperitoneal liposarcoma.

This chain links TRBV11-2 with TRBJ2-1, with 7 bases identical to TRBD2. Matching the DNA end better, TRBJ2-5 makes the J call doubtful. There are 15 residues in the CDR3. Germline CDR1 reads SGHAT; CDR2 reads FQNNGV. CDR3: CASSLTPAGIETQYF. The CDR3 region has the DNA TGTGCCAGCAGCTTAACCCCAGCGGGAATAGAGACCCAGTACTTC.

This clonotype was detected many times. This chain joins TRBV6-1 and TRBJ1-2; the match to TRBD1 covers 8 bases. Losses at the gene ends were 2 bases for V and 6 bases for J; bases not matched to a gene: 2. Germline assignment: CDR1 MNHNS and CDR2 SASEGT. This CDR3 has 13 residues. CDR3 DNA sequence: TGTGCCAGCAGTGAACAGGGGGCAGATGGCTACACCTTC. Translated, it gives CASSEQGADGYTF.

V gene TRBV6-6 combines with J gene TRBJ2-2; D is unclear. Germline loops: CDR1 MNHNY, CDR2 SVGAGI (reference sequence). Trimming took off 2 bases at V and 5 bases at J, with 12 bases between the two ends. CDR3 length equals 15 residues. The CDR3 loop reads CASSYDAVLTGELFF. CDR3 sequence (DNA): TGTGCCAGCAGTTACGACGCAGTCCTAACCGGGGAGCTGTTTTTT.

This clonotype is large by share. The rearrangement links TRBV6-1 to TRBJ2-5; D may be TRBD1 or TRBD2 (5 bases each). V dropped 1 base and J dropped 5 bases, with 11 bases sitting between them. Germline CDR1 reads MNHNS; CDR2 reads SASEGT. This CDR3 is 14 amino acids long. Written as DNA, the CDR3 is TGTGCCAGCAGTGAAGGTGGGACCCTGGAGACCCAGTACTTC. It translates to CASSEGGTLETQYF.

The chain uses TRBV19 and TRBJ2-3, with TRBD1 identical over 9 bases. Germline V gene lookup returns CDR1 LNHDA and CDR2 SQIVND (reference sequence). This CDR3 has 15 amino acids. Losses at the gene ends were 3 bases for V and 6 bases for J; bases not matched to a gene: 7. CDR3 bases: TGTGCCAGTAGTATTGAGGGACAGGGTACGGATACGCAGTATTTT. Residues: CASSIEGQGTDTQYF.

This clonotype has more than one count but fewer than ten. The rearrangement joins TRBV11-2 to TRBJ2-1; 7 bases are shared with TRBD1. Unmatched junction bases numbered 13, after V lost 4 bases and J lost 10 bases. Germline V gene sequence: CDR1 SGHAT, CDR2 FQNNGV. This CDR3 is 15 amino acids long. CDR3 sequence (DNA): TGTGCCAGCAGCTACATCCGGAAGCAGGGGGACGAGCAGTTCTTC. It specifies CASSYIRKQGDEQFF.

This clonotype occurred many times. The chain has TRBV7-9 and TRBJ2-1; D gene uncertain. The J call may be in error: the DNA end matches TRBJ2-7 better. The CDR3 contains 13 residues. CDR1 and CDR2 from the germline V gene are SEHNR and FQNEAQ (reference sequence). CDR3 loop: CASSHERSNEQYF. CDR3 nucleotides: TGTGCCAGCAGTCACGAACGGTCAAATGAGCAGTACTTC.

This clonotype appeared a few times. The V gene is TRBV14, the J gene TRBJ2-3; D gene ambiguous. Germline CDR1 SGHDN, CDR2 FVKESK. V was trimmed by 4 bases and J by 3 bases, leaving 8 bases between them. CDR3 length: 13 amino acids. CDR3 in amino acids: CASSLVRTDTQYF. The CDR3 DNA sequence: TGTGCCAGCAGCCTGGTCCGTACAGATACGCAGTATTTT.

A few counts support this clonotype. This chain's CDR3 is CASSFSRGSQETQYF. In nucleotides, the CDR3 is TGTGCCAGCAGCTTCTCTCGGGGGAGCCAAGAGACCCAGTACTTC. The chain is built from TRBV11-2 and TRBJ2-5, with D perhaps matching TRBD2 (6 bases). This CDR3 region has 15 residues. V lost 3 bases to trimming and J lost 1 base, with 12 bases between them. Germline values: CDR1 SGHAT, CDR2 FQNNGV.

This clonotype rates as medium-sized (0.01 to 0.1%). The J gene is TRBJ2-1, the V gene TRBV7-2; 12 bases align to TRBD1. Matching the DNA end better, TRBJ2-7 makes the J call doubtful. The CDR3 sequence is 14 residues long. The germline V gene encodes CDR1 SGHTA and CDR2 FQGNSA. The CDR3 loop reads CASSWDRGQYEQYF. CDR3 nucleotide sequence: TGTGCCAGCAGCTGGGACAGGGGGCAATACGAGCAGTACTTC.

The J gene is TRBJ2-5, the V gene TRBV6-6; no firm D call. The CDR3 covers 12 residues. Deletions cut 1 base from V and 2 bases from J, with 2 bases between. The germline V gene encodes CDR1 MNHNY and CDR2 SVGAGI (reference sequence). The CDR3 nucleotides read TGTGCCAGCAGTTACTTACAAGAGACCCAGTACTTC. Translated: CASSYLQETQYF.

The table lists this clonotype with a few counts. The chain carries TRBV6-1 and TRBJ2-1, with 10 bases that match TRBD2. With 5 bases clipped from V and 6 bases from J, the junction kept 16 bases outside the gene matches. Germline V gene data show CDR1 as MNHNS and CDR2 as SASEGT. The CDR3 spans 18 residues. The CDR3 sequence: CASSYQGDKAGGGNEQFF. CDR3 DNA sequence: TGTGCCAGCAGTTACCAGGGGGATAAAGCGGGGGGGGGCAATGAGCAGTTCTTC.

Many counts were recorded for this clonotype. This chain connects TRBV6-4 to TRBJ2-1; 9 bases are a match to TRBD2. The germline V gene encodes CDR1 MRHNA and CDR2 SNTAGT. The CDR3 consists of 16 residues. V gave up 11 bases and J gave up 2 bases; unmatched junction bases: 13. Here the CDR3 reads CAPREVAGEPYNEQFF. For the CDR3, the DNA is TGTGCCCCCAGGGAGGTAGCGGGAGAGCCCTACAATGAGCAGTTCTTC.

J is TRBJ2-5 and V is TRBV19, with 12 bases that match TRBD2. The CDR3 is 17 amino acids. V gave up 5 bases and J gave up 11 bases; unmatched junction bases: 18. CDR1 and CDR2 (germline): LNHDA, SQIVND (reference sequence). The CDR3 protein is CASSVTSGRDSYNEQYF. The DNA of the CDR3 is TGTGCCAGTAGTGTGACTAGCGGGAGAGACTCCTACAATGAGCAGTACTTC. Together with reference TRBV19 and TRBJ2-5, the CDR3 gives the full variable domain: DGGITQSPKYLFRKEGQNVTLSCEQNLNHDAMYWYRQDPGQGLRLIYYSQIVNDFQKGDIAEGYSVSREKKESFPLTVTSAQKNPTAFYLCASSVTSGRDSYNEQYFGPGTRLLVL.

This clonotype is medium-sized. The CDR3 is CAATRDSDFYEQYF. CDR3 DNA: TGTGCCGCCACCAGGGACAGCGACTTCTACGAGCAGTACTTC. The chain links TRBV6-1 to TRBJ2-5; TRBD1 matches 7 bases. TRBJ2-7 matches the DNA end more closely, so the J call is doubtful. CDR3 length: 14 amino acids. Germline CDR1 and CDR2: MNHNS and SASEGT.

This clonotype was picked up many times. The chain combines TRBV6-1 with TRBJ2-1, with a weak D call TRBD1 (5 bases). The J call may be incorrect, as the DNA end agrees better with TRBJ2-7. Germline CDR1 MNHNS, CDR2 SASEGT. The CDR3 loop spans 12 amino acids. The CDR3 sequence is CASRTDTYEQYF. CDR3 nucleotides: TGTGCCAGCCGGACGGACACCTACGAGCAGTACTTC.

The genes are TRBV11-1 and TRBJ2-5, with a tentative D call TRBD1 (6 bases). Judging by the DNA end, TRBJ2-1 fits better; the J call may be wrong. The germline gives CDR1 SGHAT, CDR2 FQDESV (reference sequence). This CDR3 spans 14 amino acids. The DNA of the CDR3 is TGTGCCAGCAGCTTATTTTGGGGGCGAGGTGAGCAGTTCTTC. It yields the protein CASSLFWGRGEQFF.

The table lists this clonotype with many counts. J is TRBJ2-3 and V is TRBV6-4; the match to TRBD1 covers 9 bases. The CDR3 is 14 residues long. V lost 4 bases to trimming and J lost 1 base; unmatched junction nucleotides: 0. Germline CDR1 and CDR2: MRHNA and SNTAGT. The CDR3 region has the DNA TGTGCCAGCAGTGGGACAGGGGGCACAGATACGCAGTATTTT. It encodes CASSGTGGTDTQYF.

The chain is built from TRBV10-2 and TRBJ2-5, with TRBD2 as a possible D gene (6 bases). The germline gives CDR1 WSHSY, CDR2 SAAADI. The CDR3 runs 13 residues. V was clipped by 3 bases and J by 8 bases, with 13 bases between them. The chain's CDR3 is CASSETGLPTQYF. CDR3 nucleotide sequence: TGCGCCAGCAGTGAAACGGGACTTCCCACCCAGTACTTC.

V gene TRBV6-1 combines with J gene TRBJ2-1, with TRBD2 matching 7 bases. With V trimmed by 1 base and J by 7 bases, 16 bases remained unmatched. Germline V gene lookup returns CDR1 MNHNS and CDR2 SASEGT. The CDR3 consists of 18 residues. CDR3 in amino acids: CASSEVYEWAGEVNEQFF. The DNA of the CDR3 is TGTGCCAGCAGTGAAGTATACGAGTGGGCGGGAGAGGTAAATGAGCAGTTCTTC.